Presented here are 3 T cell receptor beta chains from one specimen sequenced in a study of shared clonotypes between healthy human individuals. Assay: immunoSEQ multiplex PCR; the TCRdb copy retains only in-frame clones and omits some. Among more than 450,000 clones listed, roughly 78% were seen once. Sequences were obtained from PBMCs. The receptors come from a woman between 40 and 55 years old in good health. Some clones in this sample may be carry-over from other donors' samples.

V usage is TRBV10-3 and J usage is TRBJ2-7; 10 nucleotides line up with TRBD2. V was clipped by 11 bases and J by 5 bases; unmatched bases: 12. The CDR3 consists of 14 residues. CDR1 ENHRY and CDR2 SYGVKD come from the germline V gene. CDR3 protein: CAAGASGSGNEQYF. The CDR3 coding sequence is TGTGCCGCAGGGGCTAGCGGGAGTGGAAACGAGCAGTACTTC.

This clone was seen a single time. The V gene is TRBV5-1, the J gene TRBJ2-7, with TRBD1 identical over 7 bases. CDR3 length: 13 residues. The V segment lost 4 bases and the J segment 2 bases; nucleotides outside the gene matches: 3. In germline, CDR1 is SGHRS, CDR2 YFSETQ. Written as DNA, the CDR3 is TGCGCCAGCAGCGAGGGGGCCCCCTACGAGCAGTACTTC. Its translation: CASSEGAPYEQYF.

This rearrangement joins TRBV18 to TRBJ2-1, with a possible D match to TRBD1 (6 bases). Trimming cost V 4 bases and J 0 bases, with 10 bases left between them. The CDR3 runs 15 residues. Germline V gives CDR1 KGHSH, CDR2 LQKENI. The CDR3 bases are TGTGCCAGCTCACTCACAGGGAGCTCCTACAATGAGCAGTTCTTC. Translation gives CASSLTGSSYNEQFF.